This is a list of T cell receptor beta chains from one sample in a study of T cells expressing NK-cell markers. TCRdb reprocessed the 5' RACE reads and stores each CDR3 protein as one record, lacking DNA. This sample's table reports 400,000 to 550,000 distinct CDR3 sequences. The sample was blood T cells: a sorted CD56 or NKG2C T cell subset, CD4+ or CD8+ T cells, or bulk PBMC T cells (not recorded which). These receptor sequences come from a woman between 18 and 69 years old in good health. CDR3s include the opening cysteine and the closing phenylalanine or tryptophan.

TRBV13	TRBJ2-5	CASSEPRGLAAETQYF
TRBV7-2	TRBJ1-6	CASSLGTEAFNSPLHF
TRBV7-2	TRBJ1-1	CASSLLTGFREAFF
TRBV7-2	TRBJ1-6	CASSSRLGGNSPLHF
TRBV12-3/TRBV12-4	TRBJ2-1	CASSGPPGLINNEQFF
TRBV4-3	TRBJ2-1	CASSTTGGSSNEQFF
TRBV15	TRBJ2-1	CATSRLPTEGQGWGNEQFF
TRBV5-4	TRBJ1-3	CASSLGQANGNTIYF
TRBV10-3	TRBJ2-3	CAISKGGLAGDGHTQYF
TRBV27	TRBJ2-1	CASSFRPQPAGYNEQFF
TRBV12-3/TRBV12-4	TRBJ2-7	CASSLTYYEQYF
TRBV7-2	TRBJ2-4	CASSLVVVGKNIQYF
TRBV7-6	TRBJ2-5	CASSLGGGSVGETQYF
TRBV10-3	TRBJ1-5	CAISESEGGPQHF
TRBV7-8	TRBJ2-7	CASSPRDYHYEQYF
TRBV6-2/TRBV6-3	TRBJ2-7	CASSYPQRRSHEQYF
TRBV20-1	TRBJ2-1	CSARVAGLYNEQFF
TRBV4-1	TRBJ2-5	CASSQDGVRGVQETQYF
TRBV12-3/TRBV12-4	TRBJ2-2	CASCIQGTAGEKLFF
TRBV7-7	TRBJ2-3	CASSQTSGSPHDTQYF
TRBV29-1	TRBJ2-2	CSVEGRKLTGELFF
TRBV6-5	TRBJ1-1	CASSYDDRRVTEAFF
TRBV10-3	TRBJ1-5	CAIRQGISQPQHF